The clone carrying this TCR beta chain came up a few times. What it binds is not known. The sample belongs to a study of OX40 agonist ivuxolimab in advanced cancers. Looking at the study overall: Enrollees could have had prior anti-PD-1, anti-PD-L1 or anti-CTLA-4 therapy, which approximately 38% had received. Among those treated, three patients had partial responses, one with hepatocellular carcinoma and two with cutaneous melanoma. Findings and limits, study-wide: Low normalized clonal expansion also occurred in some nonresponding patients. The average count of expanded clones was higher among CD8+ T cells than among CD4+.

Libraries were prepared by immunoSEQ multiplex PCR; TCRdb keeps only in-frame clonotypes and omits some of them. The sample carries about 19,000 clones, around 90% recorded once. This CDR3 has 13 amino acids. J lost 6 bases, V lost 7 bases, and 10 bases had no gene match. Germline values: CDR1 SQVTM, CDR2 ANQGSEA. The sequencing here drew on CD4+ or CD8+ T cells sorted from blood, taken in a trial of the OX40 agonist ivuxolimab. The genes are TRBV29-1 and TRBJ2-3, with TRBD1 matching over 7 bases. This TCR was recovered from an adult with an advanced solid tumor such as melanoma, head and neck, liver or kidney cancer. The chain's CDR3 is CSARTGQTDTQYF. CDR3 nucleotide sequence: TGCAGCGCCCGGACAGGACAAACGGATACGCAGTATTTT.